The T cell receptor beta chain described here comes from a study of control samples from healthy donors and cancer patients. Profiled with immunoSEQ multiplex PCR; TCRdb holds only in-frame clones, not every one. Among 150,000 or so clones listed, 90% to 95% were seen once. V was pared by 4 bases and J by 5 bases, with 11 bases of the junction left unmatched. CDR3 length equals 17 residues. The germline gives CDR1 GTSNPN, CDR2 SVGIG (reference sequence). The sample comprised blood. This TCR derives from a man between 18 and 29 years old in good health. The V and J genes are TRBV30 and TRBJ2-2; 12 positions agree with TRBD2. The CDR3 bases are TGTGCCTGGACGGAAACTAGCGGGGGGCCAAGAACCGGGGAGCTGTTTTTT. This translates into CAWTETSGGPRTGELFF.